This section outlines one T cell receptor (beta chain) sequence together with its context. The table lists this clone with a count of one. What this receptor recognizes is not known. Per-base quality was not reported, and no clone a single base away is much larger than it. This sample was taken from a study of OX40 agonist ivuxolimab in advanced cancers. In the study overall: The costimulatory receptor OX40 (CD134) was targeted by ivuxolimab, a fully human IgG2 agonistic monoclonal antibody. Intravenous ivuxolimab was administered to patients every 2 weeks at six dose levels: 0.01, 0.1, 0.3, 1.5, 3 and 10 mg/kg. Of the roughly 50 dose-escalation patients, hepatocellular carcinoma was present in 19, melanoma in some 15, renal cell carcinoma in 9 and head and neck cancer in 9. In the dose-escalation cohort, approximately 80% of patients were male, and the mean age was roughly 56 years with a range of roughly 20 to 80. Prior anti-PD-1, anti-PD-L1 or anti-CTLA-4 therapy was permitted, and checkpoint inhibitors had been received by under 50% of dose-escalation patients. Three dose-escalation patients achieved partial responses, one with hepatocellular carcinoma and two with cutaneous melanoma. The purpose of peripheral TCRbeta sequencing was to test whether ivuxolimab changed TCR sequence diversity and led to clonal T-cell expansion. The paper describes the monotherapy dose-escalation part (N of about 47 patients) of the phase I trial of ivuxolimab. Results and caveats for the whole study, not just this receptor: Low levels of normalized T-cell clonal expansion were also seen in some patients who did not respond. In the 0.1-3.0 mg/kg groups, partial responders had among the lowest normalized peripheral clonal expansion, particularly in CD8+ T cells. At doses from 0.1 to 3.0 mg/kg, clonal expansion was seen in both CD4+ and CD8+ blood T cells between baseline and week 6. After ivuxolimab, expanded clones were on average more numerous among CD8+ T cells than among CD4+ T cells. Antigen specificity was not determined for the clonally expanded peripheral T cells.

To sequence the TCRbeta CDR3 region, genomic DNA was isolated from the sorted cells. The immunoSEQ Assay was used to sequence the TCRbeta CDR3 regions. Imported from immuneACCESS, the table was reduced by TCRdb to in-frame sequences with V and J called. These copies leave out some clones; in studies compared against another copy, an unresolved V gene accounts for under half, and the cause of the remainder is not known. This sample gives 75,000 to 100,000 clones in total; under 95% of them show up just once. Of the sample, around 0.76% falls within the top ten clones. The germline V gene specifies SGHTA as CDR1 and FQGTGA as CDR2. Between the V and J ends, shortened by 1 base and 2 bases respectively, the junction contains 5 bases. The CDR3 measures 13 amino acids from cysteine to phenylalanine. CDR3 DNA only is kept here, 39 bases in frame from base 1. The trial excluded patients who had a history of autoimmune disease or who were on systemic immunosuppression. In every dose cohort, peripheral blood was drawn for TCR sequencing at baseline, cycle 4 day 1, and cycle 7 day 1. The samples were taken from a phase I, first-in-human, multicenter, open-label dose-escalation trial of ivuxolimab. Adults with locally advanced or metastatic head and neck squamous cell, hepatocellular, melanoma or renal cell carcinoma were enrolled in the trial. Before TCR sequencing, CD4+ T cells and CD8+ T cells were sorted from peripheral blood as separate populations.

This sequence originates from an adult with an advanced solid tumor such as melanoma, head and neck, liver or kidney cancer. This chain joins TRBV7-3 to TRBJ1-1, with the D gene not clear enough to name. The sequences come from CD4+ or CD8+ T cells sorted from blood, collected in a trial of the OX40 agonist ivuxolimab. The nucleotide sequence is given as TGTGCCAGCAGCTTAAATGGAAACACTGAAGCTTTCTTT. This codes for CASSLNGNTEAFF.